This T cell receptor (beta chain) was found in a study of T cell repertoires in cytomegalovirus infection. As for the study in general: Public TCR beta signatures provided an indication of both CMV infection and a matching HLA type.

Trimming pared 0 bases from V and 3 bases from J, leaving 13 bases between. This CDR3 contains 16 residues. The germline V gene has CDR1 SGHVS and CDR2 FNYEAQ. General observations from the study: Clonotype analysis showed dominance of the ex vivo response by HLA-C-restricted CMV-specific TCR beta clonotypes.

Regarding this clonotype: Its antigen is not known.

MiXCR, applied by TCRdb to the reads, yields one record per CDR3 protein. The data contain approximately 300,000 distinct CDR3 sequences, 25% to 35% of them singletons. The source material was cultured PBMCs, sampled from culture after CMV antigen stimulation. The chain combines TRBV7-6 with TRBJ2-3; D is perhaps TRBD2 (6 bases). The source is a human donor in good health (CMV status not recorded). Some clones in this sample may be carry-over from other donors' samples. The CDR3 loop reads CASSLAPPGLTDTQYF. The DNA of the CDR3 is TGTGCCAGCAGCTTAGCGCCGCCGGGACTTACAGATACGCAGTATTTT.